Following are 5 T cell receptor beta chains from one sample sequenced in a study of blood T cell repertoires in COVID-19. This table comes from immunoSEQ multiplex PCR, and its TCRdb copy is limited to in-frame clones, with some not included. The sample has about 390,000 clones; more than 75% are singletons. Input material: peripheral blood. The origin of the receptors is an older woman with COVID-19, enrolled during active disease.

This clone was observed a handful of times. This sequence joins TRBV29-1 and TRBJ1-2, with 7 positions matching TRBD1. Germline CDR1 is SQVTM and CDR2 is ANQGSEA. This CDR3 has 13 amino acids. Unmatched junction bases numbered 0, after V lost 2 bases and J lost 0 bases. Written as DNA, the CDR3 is TGCAGCGTTGAACAGGGGGCTAACTATGGCTACACCTTC. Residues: CSVEQGANYGYTF.

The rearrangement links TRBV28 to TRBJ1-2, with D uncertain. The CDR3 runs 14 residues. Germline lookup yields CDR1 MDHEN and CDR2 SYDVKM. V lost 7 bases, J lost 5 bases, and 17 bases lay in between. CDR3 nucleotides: TGTGCCAGCACCATCCTCGGCGGGCAATATGGCTACACCTTC. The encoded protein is CASTILGGQYGYTF.

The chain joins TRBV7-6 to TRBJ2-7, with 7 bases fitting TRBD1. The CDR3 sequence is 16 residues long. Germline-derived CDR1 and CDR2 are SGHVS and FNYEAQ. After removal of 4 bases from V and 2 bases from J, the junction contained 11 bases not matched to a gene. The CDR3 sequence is CASSSRPGQSTYEQYF. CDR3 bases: TGTGCCAGCAGCTCGAGACCGGGACAGTCGACCTACGAGCAGTACTTC.

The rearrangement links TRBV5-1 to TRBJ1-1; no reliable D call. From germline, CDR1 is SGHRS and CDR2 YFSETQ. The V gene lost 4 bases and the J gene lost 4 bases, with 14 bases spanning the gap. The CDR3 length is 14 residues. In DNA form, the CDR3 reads TGCGCCAGCAGCGAGGGTAACGGGCGCACTGAAGCTTTCTTT. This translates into CASSEGNGRTEAFF.

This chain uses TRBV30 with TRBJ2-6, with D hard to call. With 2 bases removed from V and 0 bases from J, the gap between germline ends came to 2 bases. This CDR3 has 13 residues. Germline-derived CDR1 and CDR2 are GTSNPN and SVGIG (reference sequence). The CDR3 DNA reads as TGTGCCTGGAGTCGCTCTGGGGCCAACGTCCTGACTTTC. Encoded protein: CAWSRSGANVLTF. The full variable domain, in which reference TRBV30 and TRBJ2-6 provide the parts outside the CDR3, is SQTIHQWPATLVQPVGSPLSLECTVEGTSNPNLYWYRQAAGRGLQLLFYSVGIGQISSEVPQNLSASRPQDRQFILSSKKLLLSDSGFYLCAWSRSGANVLTFGAGSRLTVL.